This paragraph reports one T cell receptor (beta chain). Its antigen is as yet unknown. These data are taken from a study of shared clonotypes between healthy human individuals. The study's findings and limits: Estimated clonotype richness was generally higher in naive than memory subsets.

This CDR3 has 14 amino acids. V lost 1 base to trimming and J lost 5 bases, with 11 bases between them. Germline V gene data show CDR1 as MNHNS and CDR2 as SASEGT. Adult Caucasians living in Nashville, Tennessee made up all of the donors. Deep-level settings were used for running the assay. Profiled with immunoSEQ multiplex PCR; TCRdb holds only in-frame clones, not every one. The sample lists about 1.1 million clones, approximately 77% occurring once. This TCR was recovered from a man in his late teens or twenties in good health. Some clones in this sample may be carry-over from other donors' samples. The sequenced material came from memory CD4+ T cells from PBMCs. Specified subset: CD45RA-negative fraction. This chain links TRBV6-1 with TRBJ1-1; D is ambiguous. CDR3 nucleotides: TGTGCCAGCAGTGAAGGGATGAAGTGGACTGAAGCTTTCTTT. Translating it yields CASSEGMKWTEAFF.